This is a list of T cell receptor beta chains from one sample in a study of HIV-infected patients and healthy controls. TCRdb itself ran the 5' RACE reads through MiXCR, one entry per CDR3 protein. The sample records tens of thousands of distinct CDR3 sequences, roughly a sixth being singletons. The sample consisted of CD4+ T cells from blood. These receptors all come from a human donor in good health. The CDR3 runs from the conserved cysteine through the conserved F or W. D genes are given only for firm matches. A clone size is listed for some rows: how often the clone was seen (once, few, many), or a class if it is expanded.

TRBJ1-6,TRBD1,few,TRBV7-9,TGTGCCAGCAGCTTAGAAGGGGGCTCACCCCTCCACTTT,CASSLEGGSPLHF
TRBJ1-4,NA,many,TRBV5-1,TGCGCCAGCAGCTTGACCACGGACAGCAAACTGTTTTTT,CASSLTTDSKLFF
TRBJ2-3,TRBD2,NA,TRBV7-2,TGTGCCAGCAGCCCAGGGACTAATATTCGCACAGATACGCAGTATTTT,CASSPGTNIRTDTQYF
TRBJ2-7,NA,many,TRBV9,TGTGCCAGCGGGAAAAATCCCTACGAGCAGTACTTC,CASGKNPYEQYF
TRBJ2-1,NA,many,TRBV7-2,TGTGCCAGCAGCTTAGATCGGGGTTTCTCCTACAATGAGCAGTTCTTC,CASSLDRGFSYNEQFF
TRBJ2-3,TRBD2,NA,TRBV29-1,TGCAGCGTGCGACTAGCGGGTACAGATACGCAGTATTTT,CSVRLAGTDTQYF
TRBJ1-2,NA,few,TRBV27,TGTGCCAGCAGTCCCAGGCTTATGGGAGGCTACACCTTC,CASSPRLMGGYTF
TRBJ2-3,TRBD2,many,TRBV7-9,TGTGCCAGCAGCCCCTACCTCGGGACTAGCGGGGACACAGATACGCAGTATTTT,CASSPYLGTSGDTDTQYF
TRBJ1-1,TRBD1,NA,TRBV20-1,TGCAGTGCTAGGGAGTGGGGGACAGACGAAGCTTTCTTT,CSAREWGTDEAFF
TRBJ2-3,TRBD2,NA,TRBV7-2,TGTGCCAGCACTCCGGGACTACACACAGATACGCAGTATTTT,CASTPGLHTDTQYF
TRBJ2-5,TRBD1,few,TRBV5-1,TGCGCCAGCAGCCCGGACAGGGTGTTTGGCCAGTACTTC,CASSPDRVFGQYF
TRBJ2-1,NA,NA,TRBV5-1,TGCGCCAGCAGTGTCACGCACAAAGACAATGAGCAGTTCTTC,CASSVTHKDNEQFF
TRBJ2-1,TRBD2,NA,TRBV12-3/TRBV12-4,TGTGCCAGCAGGGGGACTAGCGGGGGACAAGCTGAGCAGTTCTTC,CASRGTSGGQAEQFF
TRBJ2-7,TRBD2,NA,TRBV11-2,TGTGCCAGCAGCCGATCCGTAAGCGGGGGGAGCTCCTACGAGCAGTACTTC,CASSRSVSGGSSYEQYF
TRBJ1-2,NA,NA,TRBV29-1,TGCAGCGTACACCCGCTTTGGGCTCCGAGCTACACCTTC,CSVHPLWAPSYTF
TRBJ2-3,NA,many,TRBV28,TGTGCCAGCAGTTACAGCAGCGGGACAGATACGCAGTATTTT,CASSYSSGTDTQYF
TRBJ1-4,NA,few,TRBV14,TGTGCCAGCAGCCAAGGCCTAAGATTTAATGAAAAACTGTTTTTT,CASSQGLRFNEKLFF
TRBJ1-5,TRBD1,few,TRBV9,TGTGCCAGCAGCGTGACAGGGGCGCCGCCCCAGCATTTT,CASSVTGAPPQHF
TRBJ1-4,NA,few,TRBV30,TGTGCCTGGGGCCTCGGGCGGTATAATGAAAAACTGTTTTTT,CAWGLGRYNEKLFF
TRBJ1-1,TRBD1,few,TRBV20-1,TGCAGTGCTCGACAGGGGGGGGGGGACACTGAAGCTTTCTTT,CSARQGGGDTEAFF
TRBJ2-1,TRBD2,NA,TRBV4-3,TGCGCCAGCAGCCAAGATGGGGCTAGCGGGAACGGTGAGCAGTTCTTC,CASSQDGASGNGEQFF
TRBJ2-5,NA,NA,TRBV23-1,TGCGCCAGCAGTCAAAGGACAGAAAGATTCCCCAGACAAGAGACCCAGTACTTC,CASSQRTERFPRQETQYF
TRBJ2-5,TRBD2,NA,TRBV25-1,TGTGCCAGCAGTGAGGGACTAGCCATAGAGACCCAGTACTTC,CASSEGLAIETQYF
TRBJ2-3,TRBD2,NA,TRBV20-1,TGCAGTCGAATAAGCGGGGGGCTTCGCACAGATACGCAGTATTTT,CSRISGGLRTDTQYF
TRBJ2-7,NA,few,TRBV7-2,TGTGCCAGCAGTCCCGAGAAGGCCTACGAGCAGTACTTC,CASSPEKAYEQYF
TRBJ2-2,TRBD1,few,TRBV7-2,TGTGCCAGCAGCGCGCAGGGGGCCACCGGGGAGCTGTTTTTT,CASSAQGATGELFF
TRBJ2-3,TRBD2,few,TRBV20-1,TGCAGTGCTAGGTGGCCTAGCGGGAGCCTCAATACGCAGTATTTT,CSARWPSGSLNTQYF
TRBJ1-5,TRBD1,many,TRBV20-1,TGCAGTGCTATCAGGGGGCGTCGGAATCAGCCCCAGCATTTT,CSAIRGRRNQPQHF
TRBJ2-7,NA,few,TRBV6-6,TGTGCCAGCAGTTCAGCTTCCTACGAGCAGTACTTC,CASSSASYEQYF
TRBJ2-7,TRBD2,few,TRBV6-2/TRBV6-3,TGTGCCAGCATCTTCGGTCGGGGAGGGGCCTACGAGCAGTACTTC,CASIFGRGGAYEQYF
TRBJ1-1,NA,many,TRBV30,TGTGCCTGGATTCTAATGAACACTGAAGCTTTCTTT,CAWILMNTEAFF
TRBJ1-1,TRBD1,few,TRBV20-1,TGCAGTGCTAGCGGGTACAGGGGGACTGAAGCTTTCTTT,CSASGYRGTEAFF
TRBJ2-5,NA,NA,TRBV7-7,TGTGCTAGCAGCCCGGGACAAAAACAAGAGACCCAGTACTTC,CASSPGQKQETQYF
TRBJ2-7,NA,NA,TRBV27,TGTGCCAGCAGAACGGGTCCCGGTGAGCAGTACTTC,CASRTGPGEQYF
TRBJ1-1,NA,few,TRBV20-1,TGCAGTGCAGGTGGGACGATCGAAGCTTTCTTT,CSAGGTIEAFF
TRBJ1-2,NA,NA,TRBV5-6,TGTGCCAGCAGCTTGGCCCAGAATTCCTATGGCTACACCTTC,CASSLAQNSYGYTF
TRBJ2-1,TRBD2,few,TRBV6-2/TRBV6-3,TGTGCCAGCAGTCGACTAGCGGGTAACAATGAGCAGTTCTTC,CASSRLAGNNEQFF
TRBJ2-1,NA,medium-sized,TRBV20-1,TGCAGTGCTAGTGCACGATACAATGAGCAGTTCTTC,CSASARYNEQFF
TRBJ1-5,TRBD1,many,TRBV2,TGTGCCAGCAGTGCGACAGGGATGGCTTCGGGGCCCCAGCATTTT,CASSATGMASGPQHF
TRBJ2-7,TRBD2,many,TRBV20-1,TGCAGTGCGACAGCGGGAGGGGGCGAGCAGTACTTC,CSATAGGGEQYF
TRBJ2-1,NA,NA,TRBV19,TGTGCCAGTAGGTTTAGGTTGTCCGCTGAGCAGTTCTTC,CASRFRLSAEQFF
TRBJ1-1,NA,many,TRBV20-1,TGCAGTGCTTGGATGAACACTGAAGCTTTCTTT,CSAWMNTEAFF